These T cell receptor beta chains were read from a single sample in a study of radiation and T cells in renal cell carcinoma. Measured with immunoSEQ multiplex PCR; TCRdb has only the in-frame clones, and not every one. The repertoire holds about 140,000 clones, with 83% as singletons. The sample consisted of blood, taken from a patient whose treatment included radiotherapy and nephrectomy. The receptors here all came from a woman in her forties or fifties with renal cell carcinoma. Each CDR3 is given with its conserved first and last residue. The order of the fields is D gene, clone size, V gene, J gene, CDR3 DNA, CDR3 protein. D genes are given only for firm matches. Part of the rows lack a size; the others show once, few, many or a class for expanded clones.

>.|once|TRBV23-1|TRBJ1-5
TGCGCCAGCAGTCAATCTAGAGGGGCTGGGGAGCCCCAGCATTTT
CASSQSRGAGEPQHF
>TRBD2|.|TRBV7-2|TRBJ2-2
TGTGCCAGCAGCTTATCTCCTAGCGGGAGGGCCACCGGGGAGCTGTTTTTT
CASSLSPSGRATGELFF
>.|.|TRBV5-4|TRBJ2-1
TGTGCCAGCAGCCGGGTGGCTGCCTTGGGGGACAATGAGCAGTTCTTC
CASSRVAALGDNEQFF
>.|.|TRBV5-6|TRBJ1-2
TGTGCCAGCAACCCCGCGACAAGGGGTGGCTACACCTTC
CASNPATRGGYTF
>.|.|TRBV28|TRBJ2-2
TGTGCCAGCAAGTCCCCGGGACACCAGAACACCGGGGAGCTGTTTTTT
CASKSPGHQNTGELFF
>.|.|TRBV11-2|TRBJ2-1
TGTGCCAGCAGCCGGGACTTCCTATACAATGAGCAGTTCTTC
CASSRDFLYNEQFF
>.|.|TRBV10-3|TRBJ2-7
TGTGCCATCACGCCAGGGTCTCCCTACGAGCAGTACTTC
CAITPGSPYEQYF
>.|.|TRBV4-1|TRBJ1-5
TGCGCCAGCAGCCAAGTCCGGGATCAGCCCCAGCATTTT
CASSQVRDQPQHF
>.|.|TRBV7-6|TRBJ2-6
TGTGCCAGCAGCCCTCAAGGTGTGGGGGCCAACGTCCTGACTTTC
CASSPQGVGANVLTF
>TRBD1|.|TRBV4-1|TRBJ2-7
TGCGCCAGCAGCCCGAGACAGGGTTCAGAGCTCGAGCAGTACTTC
CASSPRQGSELEQYF
>.|.|TRBV6-6|TRBJ1-2
TGTGCCAGCAGTTACTCGATTGGGGGGGATGGCTACACCTTC
CASSYSIGGDGYTF
>.|few|TRBV14|TRBJ1-1
TGTGCCAGCAGCCATCTAACAGGGTCCACTGAAGCTTTCTTT
CASSHLTGSTEAFF
>.|.|TRBV5-1|TRBJ1-1
TGCGCCAGCAGCCCGGGGGGGATGAACACTGAAGCTTTCTTT
CASSPGGMNTEAFF
>.|.|TRBV5-6|TRBJ1-6
TGTGCCAGCAGCTTCTCACCCATGTTGAAGAATTCACCCCTCCACTTT
CASSFSPMLKNSPLHF
>TRBD2|.|TRBV7-9|TRBJ2-7
TGTGCCAGCAGCCATAAGGGAACTAGCGGGAGGGCTCAGTCCGAGCAGTACTTC
CASSHKGTSGRAQSEQYF
>.|once|TRBV5-3|TRBJ2-2
TGTGCCAGAAGCTTAACCCCTGGGGTTCCCGGGGAGCTGTTTTTT
CARSLTPGVPGELFF
>.|.|TRBV5-4|TRBJ2-5
TGTGCCAGCAGCTTGGAGGGTCAGGAGACCCAGTACTTC
CASSLEGQETQYF
>.|.|TRBV4-2|TRBJ1-3
TGTGCCAGCAGCCACTCTACCGGCTTCCTCTCTGGAAACACCATATATTTT
CASSHSTGFLSGNTIYF
>.|.|TRBV10-3|TRBJ1-5
TGTGCCATCAGTGCTAGCCTCAATCAGCCCCAGCATTTT
CAISASLNQPQHF
>TRBD2|.|TRBV4-3|TRBJ2-5
TGCGCCAGCAGCCAAGAGCTAGCGGGGGGAAAGACCCAGTACTTC
CASSQELAGGKTQYF
>TRBD1|.|TRBV29-1|TRBJ1-5
TGCAGCGTAGTCGGGACAGCTAGCAATCAGCCCCAGCATTTT
CSVVGTASNQPQHF
>.|.|TRBV9|TRBJ2-3
TGTGCCAGCAGCTCCGGATCAGATACGCAGTATTTT
CASSSGSDTQYF
>.|.|TRBV4-1|TRBJ1-6
TGCGCCAGCAGCCAAGCCCAAACCGCCTATAATTCACCCCTCCACTTT
CASSQAQTAYNSPLHF
>TRBD1|once|TRBV5-1|TRBJ2-1
TGCGCCAGCAGCTTGGGACAGGGTGCGCAGTTCTTC
CASSLGQGAQFF